The source of this T cell receptor (beta chain) is a study of PD-L1 blockade in urothelial cancer. Turning to the study itself: Blood underwent analysis 3 weeks (second dose) and 6 weeks after treatment began.

The CDR3 spans 15 residues. Measured with immunoSEQ multiplex PCR; TCRdb has only the in-frame clones, and not every one. This sample carries approximately 90,000 clones, around 87% of them seen once, and the ten largest clones take around 1.5%. Time point given: pretreatment peripheral blood. The V call is TRBV7-5, the J call TRBJ1-6; the tabulated D call, TRBD1, remains unverified against the DNA. TRBV7-5 is marked as a pseudogene. The receptor comes from a man aged 55-75 years with urothelial cancer. The material was PBMCs, obtained around atezolizumab (anti-PD-L1) treatment. The CDR3 loop reads CVRSLQSSYNSPLHF. In DNA form, the CDR3 reads TGTGTCAGAAGCCTACAGAGCTCCTATAATTCACCCCTCCACTTT.